The 26 T cell receptor beta chains reported below all come from one sample, sequenced in a study of CD8 T cells in Susac syndrome. RNA in amounts of about 0.5 to 1 ug was reverse transcribed with random hexamers. TCRdb redid the calling of the immunoSEQ multiplex PCR reads with MiXCR, one entry per CDR3 protein. The sample lists about 200,000 distinct CDR3 sequences, over 90% occurring once. Sequencing was done on a sample of CD4+ T cells from PBMCs. The receptors were gathered from a human donor with multiple sclerosis.

The chain is built from TRBV6-5 and TRBJ2-3, with D perhaps matching TRBD1 or TRBD2 (5 bases each). Germline loops: CDR1 MNHEY, CDR2 SVGAGI. V lost 4 bases, J lost 2 bases, and 16 bases lay in between. CDR3 length equals 16 residues. The CDR3 nucleotides are TGTGCCAGCAGTTGGGCCGGGACCACAAACACAGATACGCAGTATTTT. Its translation: CASSWAGTTNTDTQYF.

The V gene is TRBV29-1, the J gene TRBJ2-3, with D tentatively TRBD1 (6 bases). The CDR3 totals 15 residues. The V end lost 7 bases, the J end lost 4 bases, and 21 bases lay between the germline ends. CDR1 and CDR2 from the germline V gene are SQVTM and ANQGSEA. CDR3 DNA: TGCAGCGCCCCCACCTATGGGGGCACATCAGATACGCAGTATTTT. This codes for CSAPTYGGTSDTQYF.

The chain links TRBV20-1 to TRBJ1-2, with D uncertain. Germline CDR1 is DFQATT and CDR2 is SNEGSKA (reference sequence). This CDR3 comprises 15 residues. V lost 0 bases, J lost 1 base, and 12 bases lay in between. The CDR3 loop is CSAREGGGLNYGYTF. CDR3 in DNA: TGCAGTGCTAGAGAAGGTGGTGGCCTTAACTATGGCTACACCTTC.

This clonotype was recorded only once. This chain links TRBV30 with TRBJ1-1; TRBD1 might be the D (6 bases). This CDR3 is built from 14 residues. The germline V and J ends were trimmed by 3 bases and 3 bases, with 14 bases remaining between them. Germline assignment: CDR1 GTSNPN and CDR2 SVGIG (reference sequence). This chain's CDR3 is CAWRHTGRDTEAFF. DNA of the CDR3: TGTGCCTGGAGGCATACAGGGAGGGACACTGAAGCTTTCTTT.

V usage is TRBV2 and J usage is TRBJ2-3, with 10 nucleotides matching TRBD2. The V and J ends lost 1 base and 2 bases, in that order; junction bases with no gene match: 9. The germline V gene encodes CDR1 SNHLY and CDR2 FYNNEI. There are 18 residues in the CDR3. CDR3: CASSEVGGLAGVTDTQYF. Here the CDR3 DNA reads TGTGCCAGCAGTGAAGTCGGTGGGCTAGCGGGGGTCACAGATACGCAGTATTTT.

The chain is built from TRBV4-2 and TRBJ2-3; 8 nucleotides align to TRBD2. The trim removed 4 bases at V and 1 base at J, leaving 10 bases unmatched. Germline CDR1 reads LGHNA; CDR2 reads YNFKEQ. The CDR3 length is 17 residues. Here the CDR3 reads CASSRSSGATGTDTQYF. Here the CDR3 DNA reads TGTGCCAGCAGCCGAAGTAGCGGGGCGACCGGCACAGATACGCAGTATTTT.

The chain links TRBV20-1 to TRBJ1-1; unclear D gene. With 6 bases removed from V and 5 bases from J, the gap between germline ends came to 13 bases. The CDR3 covers 12 residues. From germline, CDR1 is DFQATT and CDR2 SNEGSKA (reference sequence). The CDR3 DNA follows: TGCAGTGCCGCTCACCCCAGGACTGAAGCTTTCTTT. It translates to CSAAHPRTEAFF.

The CDR3 loop is CASSLAARDRVGGYTF. In nucleotides, the CDR3 is TGTGCCAGCAGCTTAGCAGCCCGGGACAGGGTGGGCGGCTACACCTTC. V gene TRBV7-2 combines with J gene TRBJ1-2, with 9 nucleotides matching TRBD1. Germline CDR1 and CDR2: SGHTA and FQGNSA. V was clipped by 0 bases and J by 8 bases; unmatched bases: 10. The CDR3 has 16 amino acids.

The chain joins TRBV7-2 to TRBJ2-7; 8 bases are shared with TRBD2. Per the germline V gene, CDR1 is SGHTA and CDR2 is FQGNSA. The junction had 4 bases not matched to a gene; V was cut back by 5 bases and J by 4 bases. This CDR3 has 13 residues. The chain's CDR3 is CASSPREGYEQYV. CDR3 bases: TGTGCCAGCAGCCCTCGGGAGGGTTACGAGCAGTACGTC.

The gene calls are TRBV20-1 and TRBJ2-1; D remains ambiguous. From germline, CDR1 is DFQATT and CDR2 SNEGSKA (reference sequence). The CDR3 loop spans 11 amino acids. Trimming took off 2 bases at V and 4 bases at J, with 3 bases between the two ends. The DNA of the CDR3 is TGCAGTGCTAGACCGTACAATGAGCAGTTCTTC. Its translation is CSARPYNEQFF.

This chain's CDR3 is CASSYSKGETQYF. DNA of the CDR3: TGTGCCAGCAGTTACTCGAAAGGGGAGACCCAGTACTTC. The gene calls are TRBV6-5 and TRBJ2-5; no firm D call. The CDR3 loop spans 13 amino acids. Germline CDR1 is MNHEY and CDR2 is SVGAGI. Trimming shortened V by 0 bases and J by 5 bases, and 7 bases separated the two germline ends.

This chain uses TRBV7-2 with TRBJ2-3; D is ambiguous. Per the germline V gene, CDR1 is SGHTA and CDR2 is FQGNSA. Deletions cut 1 base from V and 0 bases from J, with 8 bases between. The CDR3 extends over 15 amino acids. The CDR3 reads CASSLVGSSTDTQYF. Written as DNA, the CDR3 is TGTGCCAGCAGCTTAGTTGGGTCCAGCACAGATACGCAGTATTTT.

In the case of this clonotype: One end of the junction does not line up with germline, which may come from a read error. The genes are TRBV7-7 and TRBJ2-5; TRBD1 matches 7 bases. CDR3 size: 13 residues. Per germline, CDR1 SSHAT and CDR2 FNYEAQ (reference sequence). The CDR3 sequence: CASSPQGSETQYF. The CDR3 DNA follows: TGTGCTAGCAGCCCACAGGGGAGCGAGACCCAGTACTTC.

V gene TRBV5-1 combines with J gene TRBJ2-5; D could derive from TRBD1 or TRBD2 (5 bases each). The ends were cut back, 5 bases at V and 2 bases at J, with 13 bases in the middle. CDR3 size: 14 residues. Germline CDR1 SGHRS, CDR2 YFSETQ. The CDR3 region has the DNA TGCGCCAGCAGGGCAGGGACGGGACAAGAGACCCAGTACTTC. This gives the protein CASRAGTGQETQYF.

The V and J genes are TRBV25-1 and TRBJ2-1; 7 nucleotides agree with TRBD2. CDR1 is MGHDK and CDR2 is SYGVNS in the germline V gene. The V and J ends lost 6 bases and 6 bases, in that order; junction bases with no gene match: 14. CDR3 length equals 16 residues. In DNA form, the CDR3 reads TGTGCCAGCAGGGGGGAGGGCAGGGTCCCCGCCAATGAGCAGTTCTTC. As protein: CASRGEGRVPANEQFF. The complete variable domain, with remaining parts taken from reference TRBV25-1 and TRBJ2-1, reads EADIYQTPRYLVIGTGKKITLECSQTMGHDKMYWYQQDPGMELHLIHYSYGVNSTEKGDLSSESTVSRIRTEHFPLTLESARPSHTSQYLCASRGEGRVPANEQFFGPGTRLTVL.

The chain recombines TRBV2 with TRBJ1-2; D might be TRBD1 (5 bases). Germline V gene lookup returns CDR1 SNHLY and CDR2 FYNNEI. V was pared by 5 bases and J by 6 bases, with 10 bases between. This CDR3 has 12 amino acids. The CDR3 loop is CASSRDDDGYTF. In DNA form, the CDR3 reads TGTGCCAGCAGTCGGGACGATGATGGCTACACCTTC.

J is TRBJ2-3 and V is TRBV11-3; 7 nucleotides agree with TRBD2. The CDR3 has 14 residues. Germline V lookup: CDR1 SGHNT, CDR2 YENEEA. Trimming at V came to 6 bases and at J to 3 bases, leaving 6 bases not matched to a gene. The CDR3 DNA sequence: TGTGCCAGCAGTTCTGGGGAGGGTACAGATACGCAGTATTTT. Its translation: CASSSGEGTDTQYF. The complete variable domain, with remaining parts taken from reference TRBV11-3 and TRBJ2-3, reads EAGVVQSPRYKIIEKKQPVAFWCNPISGHNTLYWYLQNLGQGPELLIRYENEEAVDDSQLPKDRFSAERLKGVDSTLKIQPAELGDSAVYLCASSSGEGTDTQYFGPGTRLTVL.

This chain joins TRBV3-1 and TRBJ2-6; D uncertain. CDR1 LGHDT and CDR2 YNNKEL come from the germline V gene (reference sequence). V was shortened by 1 base and J by 2 bases, with 6 bases between the two germline ends. The CDR3 covers 15 residues. The CDR3 spells CASSQVATGANVLTF. The CDR3 DNA is TGTGCCAGCAGCCAAGTTGCCACTGGGGCCAACGTCCTGACTTTC. Variable domain in full (rest from reference TRBV3-1 and TRBJ2-6): DTAVSQTPKYLVTQMGNDKSIKCEQNLGHDTMYWYKQDSKKFLKIMFSYNNKELIINETVPNRFSPKSPDKAHLNLHINSLELGDSAVYFCASSQVATGANVLTFGAGSRLTVL.

The V gene is TRBV7-9, the J gene TRBJ2-1, with TRBD2 matching 7 bases. Germline CDR1 is SEHNR and CDR2 is FQNEAQ (reference sequence). J was trimmed by 3 bases and V by 3 bases; bases with no gene match: 5. This CDR3 is 15 amino acids long. The CDR3 sequence: CASSLGGNLYNEQFF. Written as DNA, the CDR3 is TGTGCCAGCAGCTTGGGGGGGAACCTCTACAATGAGCAGTTCTTC.

The rearrangement uses TRBV4-2 and TRBJ2-5, with 7 bases identical to TRBD1. Germline CDR1 LGHNA, CDR2 YNFKEQ. Trimming cost V 2 bases and J 2 bases; bases outside gene matches: 5. This CDR3 comprises 15 residues. In nucleotides, the CDR3 is TGTGCCAGCAGCCAATCTCGCAGGGGGCAAGAGACCCAGTACTTC. Protein: CASSQSRRGQETQYF.

This clonotype appeared once. The chain uses TRBV20-1 and TRBJ2-3; TRBD2 aligns across 11 bases. With 3 bases clipped from V and 3 bases from J, the junction kept 5 bases outside the gene matches. CDR3 size: 15 residues. Per germline, CDR1 DFQATT and CDR2 SNEGSKA (reference sequence). The CDR3 DNA follows: TGCAGTGCTAGGGCACTAGCGGGGGATACAGATACGCAGTATTTT. This sequence encodes CSARALAGDTDTQYF.

The chain recombines TRBV9 with TRBJ2-3, with a possible D match to TRBD2 (6 bases). The CDR3 covers 16 residues. V was shortened by 0 bases and J by 2 bases, with 13 bases between the two germline ends. The germline CDR1 and CDR2 sequences are SGDLS and YYNGEE. CDR3 loop: CASSVGASDLTDTQYF. CDR3 bases: TGTGCCAGCAGCGTAGGGGCTAGCGACCTCACAGATACGCAGTATTTT.

The chain joins TRBV14 to TRBJ1-6; D unresolved. CDR1 and CDR2 from the germline V gene are SGHDN and FVKESK. CDR3 length: 13 amino acids. The V end lost 5 bases, the J end lost 10 bases, and 12 bases lay between the germline ends. The CDR3 reads CASSGSRLSPLHF. DNA of the CDR3: TGTGCCAGCAGCGGATCCCGCCTATCACCCCTCCACTTT.

This chain joins TRBV18 and TRBJ2-2; tentatively, D is TRBD1 (6 bases). In germline, CDR1 is KGHSH, CDR2 LQKENI. V shed 3 bases and J shed 3 bases, with 11 bases lying between them. The CDR3 loop spans 15 amino acids. CDR3 loop: CASSPTRTDTGELFF. The CDR3 DNA follows: TGTGCCAGCTCACCGACCAGGACAGACACCGGGGAGCTGTTTTTT.

The chain is built from TRBV2 and TRBJ2-3, with D possibly being TRBD1 or TRBD2 (5 bases each). V lost 7 bases to trimming and J lost 0 bases, with 8 bases between them. Per germline, CDR1 SNHLY and CDR2 FYNNEI. The CDR3 runs to 13 residues. The CDR3 reads CASNGGSTDTQYF. DNA for the CDR3: TGTGCCAGCAATGGGGGTAGCACAGATACGCAGTATTTT.

The chain uses TRBV12-3 or TRBV12-4 and TRBJ2-7; no reliable D call. Between the trimmed V and J ends, which lost 2 bases and 3 bases, there was a span of 8 bases. The CDR3 is 13 residues long. CDR3 loop: CASSLTDFYEQYF. The CDR3 coding sequence is TGTGCCAGCAGTTTAACAGATTTCTACGAGCAGTACTTC.